A single sample gave rise to the 24 T cell receptor beta chains below, sequenced in a study of CXCR3-negative and CXCR3-positive naive CD8 T cells. The libraries of TRB cDNA were prepared using 5' RACE with UMI labels. Using the 5' RACE reads, TCRdb records one entry per CDR3 protein without DNA. The sample holds approximately 98,000 distinct CDR3 sequences. Their target antigens are unknown. Notes on the study in general: Naive cells positive for CXCR3 carried more hydrophobic TRB CDR3s than CXCR3-negative ones.

Source material: naive CXCR3+ CD8+ T cells from blood. Sample subset: CD45RO-CCR7+CD27+CD95- naive CD8+ T cells expressing CXCR3 (TNR3+). Receptors originate from a human donor in good health. Some clones in this sample may be carry-over from other donors' samples.

CDR3 residues: CASSVQGTGGNTIYF. The chain is built from TRBV9 and TRBJ1-3; the TRBD1 assignment by TCRdb is unverifiable without DNA. Germline CDR1 SGDLS, CDR2 YYNGEE. The CDR3 is 15 residues long.

The rearrangement uses TRBV9 and TRBJ2-1; lacking DNA, the TRBD1 call made by TCRdb goes unchecked. Germline-derived CDR1 and CDR2 are SGDLS and YYNGEE. CDR3 length equals 11 residues. The CDR3 spells CASQGSDEQFF.

The V call is TRBV6-2 or TRBV6-3, the J call TRBJ2-4; no DNA is available, so the TRBD1 call from TCRdb remains unchecked. Germline CDR1 is MNHEY and CDR2 is SVGEGT. CDR3 length: 11 amino acids. CDR3 protein: CAISRGNIQYF.

The gene calls are TRBV6-5 and TRBJ2-2; TCRdb gives TRBD1 as the D gene, but with no DNA this cannot be confirmed. The CDR3 runs 13 residues. Germline V gives CDR1 MNHEY, CDR2 SVGAGI. The CDR3 loop is CASSPLNTGELFF.

This sequence joins TRBV7-9 and TRBJ2-7; TCRdb lists TRBD1, though no DNA is available to test this call. Germline V gives CDR1 SEHNR, CDR2 FQNEAQ (reference sequence). There are 13 residues in the CDR3. CDR3 sequence: CASRDIESYEQYF.

V is TRBV20-1 and J is TRBJ2-7; there is no DNA to check the TCRdb D call of TRBD1. Per germline, CDR1 DFQATT and CDR2 SNEGSKA (reference sequence). The length of the CDR3 is 13 residues. This chain's CDR3 is CSAPGQGGYEQYF.

This sequence joins TRBV7-9 and TRBJ2-1; TCRdb names TRBD1, which stays unverified in the absence of DNA. CDR1 is SEHNR and CDR2 is FQNEAQ in the germline V gene (reference sequence). The CDR3 loop spans 16 amino acids. CDR3 sequence reads: CASSFTGTGTYNEQFF.

V gene TRBV4-3 combines with J gene TRBJ2-5; there is no DNA to check the TCRdb D call of TRBD2. This CDR3 spans 15 amino acids. The V gene's germline CDR1 is LGHNA and CDR2 YSLEER. The CDR3 loop is CASSQDEGARETQYF.

This chain's CDR3 is CSVVKPGLDQETQYF. This chain uses TRBV29-1 with TRBJ2-5; TCRdb gives TRBD2 as the D gene, but with no DNA this cannot be confirmed. The CDR3 contains 15 residues. Per germline, CDR1 SQVTM and CDR2 ANQGSEA. The full variable domain, its missing parts supplied by reference TRBV29-1 and TRBJ2-5, is SAVISQKPSRDICQRGTSLTIQCQVDSQVTMMFWYRQQPGQSLTLIATANQGSEATYESGFVIDKFPISRPNLTFSTLTVSNMSPEDSSIYLCSVVKPGLDQETQYFGPGTRLLVL.

The chain combines TRBV9 with TRBJ1-1; with no DNA, the TCRdb D assignment of TRBD1 cannot be verified. The germline CDR1 and CDR2 sequences are SGDLS and YYNGEE. The CDR3 runs to 14 residues. CDR3 loop: CASSVGGLHTEAFF.

The chain employs TRBV13 and TRBJ2-1; TCRdb's D gene call, TRBD1, goes unchecked for lack of DNA. CDR3 length: 15 amino acids. CDR1 is PRHDT and CDR2 is FYEKMQ in the germline V gene (reference sequence). This CDR3 is CASSLGGTDYNEQFF.

CDR3: CASSLLQDTGELFF. The gene calls are TRBV12-3 or TRBV12-4 and TRBJ2-2; absent DNA, TCRdb's TRBD1 call cannot be checked. The CDR3 totals 14 residues.

V gene TRBV3-1 combines with J gene TRBJ1-2. The germline gives CDR1 LGHDT, CDR2 YNNKEL (reference sequence). The CDR3 totals 16 residues. The CDR3 region is CASSQDTLQDHYGYTF.

V gene TRBV7-3 combines with J gene TRBJ2-1; TCRdb's D gene call, TRBD2, goes unchecked for lack of DNA. CDR1 is SGHTA and CDR2 is FQGTGA in the germline V gene. CDR3 length: 14 residues. The CDR3 reads CASSPGGAYNEQFF.

The rearrangement joins TRBV4-1 to TRBJ2-7; there is no DNA to check the TCRdb D call of TRBD1. Germline CDR1 reads MGHRA; CDR2 reads YSYEKL. The CDR3 runs to 14 residues. CDR3 residues: CASSQGRGVNEQYF.

The chain recombines TRBV29-1 with TRBJ1-2; TCRdb selects TRBD1, and the lack of DNA leaves this call unchecked. Germline CDR1 SQVTM, CDR2 ANQGSEA. This CDR3 is 14 amino acids long. The CDR3 spells CSVDEGQGNDGYTF.

The CDR3 region is CASTSANTEAFF. The chain joins TRBV13 to TRBJ1-1. CDR1 is PRHDT, CDR2 FYEKMQ, per germline (reference sequence). CDR3 size: 12 residues.

The J gene is TRBJ1-2, the V gene TRBV29-1; checking the TCRdb D call of TRBD1 is not possible without DNA. The germline V gene has CDR1 SQVTM and CDR2 ANQGSEA. This CDR3 contains 14 residues. The CDR3 sequence: CSVDRDIANYGYTF. The entire variable domain, with the rest obtained from reference TRBV29-1 and TRBJ1-2, is as follows: SAVISQKPSRDICQRGTSLTIQCQVDSQVTMMFWYRQQPGQSLTLIATANQGSEATYESGFVIDKFPISRPNLTFSTLTVSNMSPEDSSIYLCSVDRDIANYGYTFGSGTRLTVV.

The V call is TRBV5-1, the J call TRBJ2-7; checking the TCRdb D call of TRBD2 is not possible without DNA. CDR3 length: 15 amino acids. Germline CDR1 SGHRS, CDR2 YFSETQ. CDR3: CASSWTSGGSYEQYF.

The chain uses TRBV20-1 and TRBJ2-7; without DNA, the TCRdb call of TRBD2 cannot be checked. The CDR3 length is 13 residues. CDR1 DFQATT and CDR2 SNEGSKA come from the germline V gene (reference sequence). The CDR3 spells CSARNPEGYEQYF.

The chain uses TRBV7-9 and TRBJ2-5; TCRdb proposes TRBD2, but this gene call is untestable without DNA. The length of the CDR3 is 15 residues. The germline V gene has CDR1 SEHNR and CDR2 FQNEAQ (reference sequence). CDR3 residues: CASSSTNDHEGTQYF.

The chain employs TRBV4-3 and TRBJ1-1. Germline V gene data show CDR1 as LGHNA and CDR2 as YSLEER. This CDR3 contains 11 residues. CDR3 region: CASSQDRRAFF.

The chain employs TRBV20-1 and TRBJ2-1. The germline CDR1 and CDR2 sequences are DFQATT and SNEGSKA (reference sequence). The CDR3 has 14 amino acids. Here the CDR3 reads CSARGLYLYNEQFF.

The chain recombines TRBV7-8 with TRBJ2-2; TCRdb gives TRBD2 as the D gene, but with no DNA this cannot be confirmed. Germline lookup yields CDR1 SGHVS and CDR2 FQNEAQ. The CDR3 extends over 15 amino acids. The CDR3 sequence is CASSLIAGEAGELFF.